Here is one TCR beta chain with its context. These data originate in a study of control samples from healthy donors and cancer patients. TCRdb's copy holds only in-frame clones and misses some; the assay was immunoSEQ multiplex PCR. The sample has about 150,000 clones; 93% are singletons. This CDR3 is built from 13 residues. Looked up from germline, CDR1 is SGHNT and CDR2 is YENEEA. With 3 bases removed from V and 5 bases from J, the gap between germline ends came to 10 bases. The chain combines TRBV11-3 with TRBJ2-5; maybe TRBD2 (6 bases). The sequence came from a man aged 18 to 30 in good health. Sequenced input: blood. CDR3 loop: CASSFSGLETQYF. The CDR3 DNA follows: TGTGCCAGCAGCTTCAGCGGGCTGGAGACCCAGTACTTC.